Listed here is a single T cell receptor (beta chain). Antigen: not known. This CDR3 comprises 15 residues. V gave up 5 bases and J gave up 2 bases, with 14 bases separating them. CDR1 and CDR2 from the germline V gene are SGDLS and YYNGEE. The method was immunoSEQ multiplex PCR; TCRdb's version includes in-frame clones alone and lacks a portion of them. The sample lists tens of thousands of clones, roughly 90% occurring once. The sample belongs to a study of T cell responses to AZD1222 COVID-19 vaccine. The study's findings and limits: Spike-specific TCR repertoires showed rising breadth and depth after two AZD1222 doses.

The gene calls are TRBV9 and TRBJ1-3; tentative D call: TRBD1 (6 bases). This TCR came from an adult who received the AZD1222 COVID-19 vaccine. Sample: peripheral blood, taken 28 days after the second AZD1222 dose. In DNA, the CDR3 is TGTGCCAGCAGGGACCTTTGGGGGCCTGGAAACACCATATATTTT. It is translated as CASRDLWGPGNTIYF.